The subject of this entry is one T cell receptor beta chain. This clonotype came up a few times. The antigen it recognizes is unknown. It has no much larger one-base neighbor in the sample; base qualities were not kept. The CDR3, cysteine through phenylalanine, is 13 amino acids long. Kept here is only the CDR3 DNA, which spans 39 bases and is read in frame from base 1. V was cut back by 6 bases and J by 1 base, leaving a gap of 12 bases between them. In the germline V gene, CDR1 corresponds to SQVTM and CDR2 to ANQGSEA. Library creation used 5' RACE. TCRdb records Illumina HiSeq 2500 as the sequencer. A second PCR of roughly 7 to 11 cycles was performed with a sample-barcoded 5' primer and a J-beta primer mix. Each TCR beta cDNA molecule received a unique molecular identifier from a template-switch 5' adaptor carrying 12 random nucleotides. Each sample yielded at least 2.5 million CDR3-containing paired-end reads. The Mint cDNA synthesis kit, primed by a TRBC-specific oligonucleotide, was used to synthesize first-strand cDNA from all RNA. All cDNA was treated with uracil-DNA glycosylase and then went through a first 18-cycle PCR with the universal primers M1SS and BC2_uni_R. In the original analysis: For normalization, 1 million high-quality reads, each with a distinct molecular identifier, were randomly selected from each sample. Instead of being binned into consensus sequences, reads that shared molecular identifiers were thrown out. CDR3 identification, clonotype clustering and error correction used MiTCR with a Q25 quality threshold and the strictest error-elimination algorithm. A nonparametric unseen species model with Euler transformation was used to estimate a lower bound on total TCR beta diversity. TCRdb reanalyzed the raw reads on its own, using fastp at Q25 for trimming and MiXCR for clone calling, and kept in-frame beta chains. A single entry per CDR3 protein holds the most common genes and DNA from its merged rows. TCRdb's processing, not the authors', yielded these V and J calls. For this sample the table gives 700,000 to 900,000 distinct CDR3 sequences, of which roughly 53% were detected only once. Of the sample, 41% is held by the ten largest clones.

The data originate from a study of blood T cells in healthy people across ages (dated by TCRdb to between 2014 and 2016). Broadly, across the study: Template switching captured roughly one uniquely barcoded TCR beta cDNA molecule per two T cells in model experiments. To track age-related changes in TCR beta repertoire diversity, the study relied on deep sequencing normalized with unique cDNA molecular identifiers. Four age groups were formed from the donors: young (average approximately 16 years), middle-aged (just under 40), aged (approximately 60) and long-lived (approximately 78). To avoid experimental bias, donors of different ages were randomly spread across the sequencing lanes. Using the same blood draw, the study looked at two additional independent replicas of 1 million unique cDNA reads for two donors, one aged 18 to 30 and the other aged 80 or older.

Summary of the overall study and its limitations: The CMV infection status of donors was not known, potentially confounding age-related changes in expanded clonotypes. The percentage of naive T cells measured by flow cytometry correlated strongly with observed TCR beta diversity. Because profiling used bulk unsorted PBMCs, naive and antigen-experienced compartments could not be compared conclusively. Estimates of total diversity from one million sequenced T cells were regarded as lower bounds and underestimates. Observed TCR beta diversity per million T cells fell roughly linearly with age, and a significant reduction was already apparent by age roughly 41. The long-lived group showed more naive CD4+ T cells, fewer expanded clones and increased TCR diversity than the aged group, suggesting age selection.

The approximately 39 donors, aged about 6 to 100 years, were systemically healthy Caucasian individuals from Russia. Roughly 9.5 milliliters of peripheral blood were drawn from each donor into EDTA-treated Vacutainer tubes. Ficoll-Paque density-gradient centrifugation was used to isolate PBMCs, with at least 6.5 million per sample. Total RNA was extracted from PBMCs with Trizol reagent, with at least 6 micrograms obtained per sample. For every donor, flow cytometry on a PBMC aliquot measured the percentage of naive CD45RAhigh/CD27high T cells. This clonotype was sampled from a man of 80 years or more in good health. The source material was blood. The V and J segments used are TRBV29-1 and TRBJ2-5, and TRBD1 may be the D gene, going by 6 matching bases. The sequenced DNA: TGCAGCGTCATCCCGGACAGCCAAGAGACCCAGTACTTC. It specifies CSVIPDSQETQYF.